A single sample gave rise to the 18 T cell receptor beta chains below, sequenced in a study of shared clonotypes between healthy human individuals. Selected positively for CCR7 and CD45RO-negative, naive CD8 cells excluded terminally differentiated effector memory CD45RA+ cells. Generated by immunoSEQ multiplex PCR, the TCRdb table keeps only in-frame clones and is missing some. Of roughly 2.1 million clones listed, about 92% are singletons. Source material: naive CD8+ T cells from PBMCs. The receptors originated from a man aged 18-30 years in good health. Some clones in this sample may be carry-over from other donors' samples.

This clone was seen a single time. At the DNA level, this CDR3 is encoded by other sequences in the same sample as well. This rearrangement joins TRBV11-2 to TRBJ2-7; D unresolved. Trimming left V 1 base short and J 2 bases short, with 6 bases between. The CDR3 contains 13 residues. From germline, CDR1 is SGHAT and CDR2 FQNNGV. The CDR3 reads CASSLGAAYEQYF. The CDR3 DNA is TGTGCCAGCAGCTTAGGGGCGGCCTACGAGCAGTACTTC.

This chain joins TRBV6-5 and TRBJ2-3; D is uncertain. This CDR3 comprises 13 residues. The germline V gene encodes CDR1 MNHEY and CDR2 SVGAGI. Trimming took off 4 bases at V and 2 bases at J, with 7 bases between the two ends. This CDR3 is CASSSTDTDTQYF. Written as DNA, the CDR3 is TGTGCCAGCAGTTCGACGGACACAGATACGCAGTATTTT.

The chain has TRBV7-7 and TRBJ2-5, with 7 positions matching TRBD1. V was clipped by 5 bases and J by 1 base; unmatched bases: 13. This CDR3 is built from 17 residues. Germline lookup yields CDR1 SSHAT and CDR2 FNYEAQ (reference sequence). CDR3 nucleotides: TGTGCCAGCAGCCTTGGCCCTGTTGACAGGGCCCAAGAGACCCAGTACTTC. This sequence encodes CASSLGPVDRAQETQYF.

The chain has TRBV10-3 and TRBJ2-1, with 7 nucleotides matching TRBD2. There are 15 residues in the CDR3. CDR1 and CDR2 (germline): ENHRY, SYGVKD. V shed 2 bases and J 6 bases; nucleotides not matched to a gene: 7. The CDR3 spells CAISETPSGFNEQFF. The CDR3 DNA reads as TGTGCCATCAGTGAGACACCTAGCGGCTTCAATGAGCAGTTCTTC.

The chain employs TRBV7-9 and TRBJ2-7, with 14 bases aligning to TRBD2. Germline V gives CDR1 SEHNR, CDR2 FQNEAQ (reference sequence). The CDR3 totals 17 residues. V lost 4 bases and J lost 0; bases outside the gene matches: 5. CDR3 nucleotide sequence: TGTGCCAGCAGCTCGGGACTAGCGGGAGCCTTCTCCTACGAGCAGTACTTC. It translates to CASSSGLAGAFSYEQYF.

J is TRBJ1-5 and V is TRBV19; D call uncertain. This CDR3 contains 14 residues. Trimming removed 3 bases at V and 4 bases at J, with 10 bases between. Germline V gene sequence: CDR1 LNHDA, CDR2 SQIVND (reference sequence). This CDR3 is CASSMSTGNQPQHF. In nucleotides, the CDR3 is TGTGCCAGTAGTATGTCTACGGGAAATCAGCCCCAGCATTTT.

The rearrangement links TRBV4-1 to TRBJ2-7, with D tentatively TRBD1 (6 bases). CDR3 length equals 17 residues. Trimming shortened V by 1 base and J by 1 base, and 17 bases separated the two germline ends. CDR1 MGHRA and CDR2 YSYEKL come from the germline V gene. CDR3 bases: TGCGCCAGCAGCCAAGCCCAGGGGTTTGTCCCTTCCTACGAGCAGTACTTC. Protein product: CASSQAQGFVPSYEQYF.

V usage is TRBV19 and J usage is TRBJ2-2; 8 bases are a match to TRBD1. The CDR3 has 15 amino acids. V gave up 9 bases and J gave up 3 bases; unmatched junction bases: 9. Germline V gene data show CDR1 as LNHDA and CDR2 as SQIVND (reference sequence). In nucleotides, the CDR3 is TGTGCCAGCCGGGACAGGACTGCGTACACCGGGGAGCTGTTTTTT. Amino acid sequence: CASRDRTAYTGELFF. The variable domain in full, completed from reference TRBV19 and TRBJ2-2, reads DGGITQSPKYLFRKEGQNVTLSCEQNLNHDAMYWYRQDPGQGLRLIYYSQIVNDFQKGDIAEGYSVSREKKESFPLTVTSAQKNPTAFYLCASRDRTAYTGELFFGEGSRLTVL.

The chain is built from TRBV5-4 and TRBJ2-3; possible D gene TRBD2, 6 bases. Deletions cut 0 bases from V and 2 bases from J, with 16 bases between. The CDR3 loop spans 17 amino acids. The germline gives CDR1 SGHNT, CDR2 YYREEE (reference sequence). The CDR3 loop reads CASSLAGFGGDTDTQYF. In nucleotides, the CDR3 is TGTGCCAGCAGCTTGGCAGGATTCGGCGGGGACACAGATACGCAGTATTTT.

This chain connects TRBV30 to TRBJ2-1; the D is unclear. The CDR3 runs 15 residues. Trimming took off 1 base at V and 4 bases at J, with 14 bases between the two ends. Germline lookup yields CDR1 GTSNPN and CDR2 SVGIG (reference sequence). The CDR3 loop is CAWSGLPRHYNEQFF. In nucleotides, the CDR3 is TGTGCCTGGAGTGGTCTACCTAGGCATTACAATGAGCAGTTCTTC.

The CDR3 protein is CASSLKRLAAYEQYF. The CDR3 region has the DNA TGTGCCAGCAGTTTAAAGAGGCTAGCGGCCTACGAGCAGTACTTC. The V call is TRBV28, the J call TRBJ2-7, with 7 bases fitting TRBD2. The trim removed 2 bases at V and 2 bases at J, leaving 6 bases unmatched. The CDR3 has 15 amino acids. Germline V lookup: CDR1 MDHEN, CDR2 SYDVKM.

The chain is built from TRBV6-1 and TRBJ2-1; D is perhaps TRBD2 (6 bases). V lost 6 bases and J 5 bases, leaving 17 bases between the germline ends. Germline-derived CDR1 and CDR2 are MNHNS and SASEGT. The length of the CDR3 is 15 residues. The CDR3 reads CASSGWGWGDNEQFF. In DNA form, the CDR3 reads TGTGCCAGCAGCGGATGGGGATGGGGGGACAATGAGCAGTTCTTC.

Comments on this clone: Other DNA sequences from this sample encode an identical CDR3 as well. This chain connects TRBV11-2 to TRBJ2-7; 8 bases are shared with TRBD2. V gave up 3 bases and J gave up 2 bases; unmatched junction bases: 0. The CDR3 has 13 residues. Germline V CDR1 and CDR2: SGHAT, FQNNGV. CDR3 sequence reads: CASSFGRAYEQYF. The CDR3, as DNA: TGTGCCAGCAGCTTCGGGAGGGCCTACGAGCAGTACTTC.

V gene TRBV9 combines with J gene TRBJ1-1; 11 nucleotides agree with TRBD1. The J segment lost 1 base and the V segment lost 4 bases, leaving 9 bases of the junction unmatched. The germline V gene has CDR1 SGDLS and CDR2 YYNGEE. The CDR3 totals 17 residues. The CDR3 nucleotides are TGTGCCAGCAGCTCCGGACAGGGGGCTATAAAGAACACTGAAGCTTTCTTT. It is translated as CASSSGQGAIKNTEAFF.

The sample holds one count of this clone. V is TRBV7-8 and J is TRBJ1-1; D may be TRBD1 (5 bases). Germline loops: CDR1 SGHVS, CDR2 FQNEAQ. The CDR3 covers 16 residues. Trimming took 2 bases from V and 3 from J, leaving 16 bases between them. CDR3 nucleotide sequence: TGTGCCAGCAGCTTAATTTTACGAGGGGCCGACACTGAAGCTTTCTTT. It is translated as CASSLILRGADTEAFF.

The chain combines TRBV27 with TRBJ2-2; D may be TRBD2 (6 bases). Trimming cost V 4 bases and J 4 bases, with 10 bases left between them. The V gene's germline CDR1 is MNHEY and CDR2 SMNVEV (reference sequence). CDR3 length: 14 residues. Here the CDR3 DNA reads TGTGCCAGCAGTTGGGGGGTGAGCACCGGGGAGCTGTTTTTT. It yields the protein CASSWGVSTGELFF.

The chain carries TRBV10-3 and TRBJ2-7, with 8 bases fitting TRBD1. The CDR3 is 14 amino acids. Trimming removed 6 bases from V and 2 bases from J; junction bases left unmatched: 6. CDR1 is ENHRY, CDR2 SYGVKD, per germline. CDR3 bases: TGTGCCATCAGCGGACAGGGACCGACCTACGAGCAGTACTTC. Its translation: CAISGQGPTYEQYF.

The chain combines TRBV28 with TRBJ2-5; TRBD1 matches at 7 bases. With V trimmed by 6 bases and J by 5 bases, 12 bases remained unmatched. Germline lookup yields CDR1 MDHEN and CDR2 SYDVKM. The CDR3 has 15 amino acids. CDR3 region: CASRSYIDREETQYF. CDR3 sequence (DNA): TGTGCCAGCAGATCCTACATTGACAGGGAGGAGACCCAGTACTTC.